The sample holds many counts of the clone carrying this T cell receptor (beta chain). These data are taken from a study of T cells in Graves' hyperthyroidism and ophthalmopathy. The source material, RNA transcripts, was used to amplify TCR beta CDR3 regions. HTBI primers were used for first-round RT-PCR of the TCR CDR3. A single record per CDR3 protein comes from TCRdb applying MiXCR to the multiplex PCR reads. The data contain over 250,000 distinct CDR3 sequences, about 17% of them singletons. Germline V gives CDR1 SEHNR, CDR2 FQNEAQ (reference sequence). Trimming removed 5 bases at V and 5 bases at J, with 15 bases between. The CDR3 loop spans 14 amino acids.

Sequenced input: blood. The V call is TRBV7-9, the J call TRBJ2-5, with TRBD2 as a possible D gene (5 bases). This sequence was found in an older woman with Graves' ophthalmopathy. The chain's CDR3 is CASSPGISGETQYF. DNA for the CDR3: TGTGCCAGCAGCCCAGGAATCAGCGGTGAGACCCAGTACTTC.